Presented here are 14 T cell receptor beta chains from one specimen sequenced in a study of EBV T-cell therapy then PD-1 blockade in nasopharyngeal carcinoma. The time point denotes: 266 days after commencement of treatment, after nivolumab therapy. Treatment given: AdE1-LMPpoly-expanded autologous EBV-specific T-cell therapy followed by anti-PD-1 nivolumab. Here immunoSEQ multiplex PCR was the method, and the copy in TCRdb shows in-frame clones only, minus some. The table lists fewer than 25,000 clones, around 80% of them singletons. For these TCRs, the target antigens are not known. Material: CD8+ T cells from blood, obtained around day 260 from a patient whose treatment included autologous EBV-specific T cells and nivolumab. The origin of the receptors is a man aged 40-55 years with nasopharyngeal carcinoma.

The chain recombines TRBV4-1 with TRBJ2-7; 10 bases match TRBD1. Germline V CDR1 and CDR2: MGHRA, YSYEKL. CDR3 size: 15 residues. V trimming: 4 bases; J trimming: 0 bases; junction bases outside the gene matches: 3. CDR3 residues: CASSPRDRGSYEQYF. The CDR3 nucleotides are TGCGCCAGCAGCCCAAGGGACAGGGGCTCCTACGAGCAGTACTTC.

The rearrangement links TRBV6-5 to TRBJ1-1; 11 bases are a match to TRBD1. Losses at the gene ends were 6 bases for V and 4 bases for J; bases not matched to a gene: 7. CDR1 and CDR2 from the germline V gene are MNHEY and SVGAGI. CDR3 length equals 15 residues. CDR3 sequence (DNA): TGTGCCAGCAGGATCGGGACAGGGGGAATCACTGAAGCTTTCTTT. Amino acids: CASRIGTGGITEAFF.

The rearrangement links TRBV6-1 to TRBJ2-3; D gene uncertain. Germline lookup yields CDR1 MNHNS and CDR2 SASEGT. The CDR3 is 13 residues long. Trimming pared 1 base from V and 5 bases from J, leaving 7 bases between. The chain's CDR3 is CASSEGLVDTQYF. The CDR3, as DNA: TGTGCCAGCAGTGAAGGTTTGGTAGATACGCAGTATTTT.

The chain employs TRBV6-2 or TRBV6-3 and TRBJ2-4; D possibly corresponds to TRBD1 (6 bases). This CDR3 is built from 16 residues. Trimming pared 5 bases from V and 6 bases from J, leaving 20 bases between. The germline V gene has CDR1 MNHEY and CDR2 SVGEGT. CDR3 residues: CASSNPTGSRGNIQYF. In DNA form, the CDR3 reads TGTGCCAGCAGTAACCCCACAGGGTCTAGGGGAAACATTCAGTACTTC.

The chain couples TRBV6-5 to TRBJ2-3, with TRBD1 matching over 8 bases. CDR1 and CDR2 (germline): MNHEY, SVGAGI. V was pared by 2 bases and J by 1 base, with 5 bases of the junction left unmatched. CDR3 length equals 16 residues. CDR3 region: CASSYVPGQGTDTQYF. In DNA form, the CDR3 reads TGTGCCAGCAGTTACGTACCGGGACAGGGCACAGATACGCAGTATTTT.

This chain uses TRBV27 with TRBJ1-1, with a possible D match to TRBD1 (6 bases). The V and J ends lost 2 bases and 4 bases respectively, with 11 bases between them. CDR1 and CDR2 (germline): MNHEY, SMNVEV (reference sequence). The CDR3 totals 14 residues. The CDR3 coding sequence is TGTGCCAGCAGTTTAGCCCGAGGGGGCACTGAAGCTTTCTTT. Its translation: CASSLARGGTEAFF.

This chain uses TRBV27 with TRBJ2-7, with 11 bases aligning to TRBD1. Germline CDR1 and CDR2: MNHEY and SMNVEV (reference sequence). This CDR3 region has 14 residues. V lost 5 bases, J lost 7 bases, and 7 bases stayed unmatched. The CDR3 region has the DNA TGTGCCAGCAGTCCAAGGACAGGGGGCGATGAGCAGTACTTC. The encoded protein is CASSPRTGGDEQYF.

This clone was counted only a few times. The chain is built from TRBV7-9 and TRBJ1-5; 7 bases fit TRBD1. V trimming: 5 bases; J trimming: 2 bases; junction bases outside the gene matches: 3. This CDR3 has 14 residues. Germline loops: CDR1 SEHNR, CDR2 FQNEAQ (reference sequence). This CDR3 is CASSTGTGNQPQHF. CDR3 bases: TGTGCCAGCAGCACCGGGACAGGCAATCAGCCCCAGCATTTT.

The V and J genes are TRBV9 and TRBJ2-7; D tentatively reads TRBD1 or TRBD2 (5 bases each). Germline V CDR1 and CDR2: SGDLS, YYNGEE. The CDR3 is made up of 13 amino acids. Trimming took off 4 bases at V and 1 base at J, with 9 bases between the two ends. CDR3 residues: CASSPGASYEQYF. The CDR3 DNA reads TGTGCCAGCAGCCCCGGGGCGTCCTACGAGCAGTACTTC.

The genes are TRBV27 and TRBJ1-5; D gene unclear. Per the germline V gene, CDR1 is MNHEY and CDR2 is SMNVEV (reference sequence). This CDR3 spans 16 amino acids. V lost 4 bases and J lost 1, with 14 bases in between. CDR3: CASSSAGGVSNQPQHF. CDR3 sequence (DNA): TGTGCCAGCAGTTCCGCGGGTGGGGTAAGCAATCAGCCCCAGCATTTT.

This clone occurred many times. Additional DNA sequences in this sample encode the identical CDR3. The chain is built from TRBV7-9 and TRBJ1-6, with TRBD1 identical over 10 bases. The germline V gene encodes CDR1 SEHNR and CDR2 FQNEAQ (reference sequence). The CDR3 spans 14 residues. Germline trimming cut 1 base from V and 9 bases from J; bases unmatched to any gene: 0. CDR3 sequence (DNA): TGTGCCAGCAGCTTAGGGACAGGGGGTTCACCCCTCCACTTT. Its protein is CASSLGTGGSPLHF. The full variable domain, completed using reference TRBV7-9 and TRBJ1-6, is DTGVSQNPRHKITKRGQNVTFRCDPISEHNRLYWYRQTLGQGPEFLTYFQNEAQLEKSRLLSDRFSAERPKGSFSTLEIQRTEQGDSAMYLCASSLGTGGSPLHFGNGTRLTVT.

V gene TRBV23-1 combines with J gene TRBJ1-2, with no clear D. TRBV23-1 is sorted into the ORF group, with uncertain function. Trimming removed 10 bases from V and 3 bases from J, with 33 bases in between. CDR3 size: 19 residues. The chain's CDR3 is CANCPLDDREDVVYYGYTF. In DNA form, the CDR3 reads TGCGCCAACTGCCCCCTTGATGACCGGGAGGATGTTGTATACTATGGCTACACCTTC.

This rearrangement joins TRBV5-4 to TRBJ2-5; 16 positions match TRBD2. V lost 0 bases to trimming and J lost 2 bases; unmatched junction nucleotides: 7. The CDR3 loop spans 19 amino acids. Per germline, CDR1 SGHNT and CDR2 YYREEE (reference sequence). The CDR3 protein is CASSLGWGLAGGEQETQYF. The CDR3, as DNA: TGTGCCAGCAGCTTGGGCTGGGGACTAGCGGGGGGGGAGCAAGAGACCCAGTACTTC.

V is TRBV7-9 and J is TRBJ1-1, with TRBD1 as a possible D gene (5 bases). Germline CDR1 and CDR2: SEHNR and FQNEAQ (reference sequence). Deletions cut 1 base from V and 11 bases from J, with 11 bases between. The CDR3 has 12 amino acids. The CDR3 sequence: CASSLGGVVAFF. The CDR3 DNA reads TGTGCCAGCAGCTTAGGAGGGGTCGTCGCTTTCTTT.